Listed below are T cell receptor beta chains from one sample, sequenced in a study of CD8+ T cells in alopecia areata. Profiling relied on immunoSEQ multiplex PCR, and the TCRdb table lists in-frame clones only, not all of them. The sample lists 150,000 or so clones, about 89% seen once, with roughly 16% in the top ten. The input for sequencing was CD8+ T cells sorted from blood, taken at week 0. Receptor source: a human donor with alopecia areata. Both conserved end residues are part of each CDR3. The order of the fields is V gene, D gene, J gene, clone size, CDR3 DNA, CDR3 protein. D genes are given only for firm matches. The size field is filled for only some rows; it gives once, few, many or a size class.

>TRBV7-9|TRBD2|TRBJ2-7|once
TGTGCCAGCAGCTTAATCGTCGGGCTAGCGGGAGTTGACGAGCAGTACTTC
CASSLIVGLAGVDEQYF
>TRBV5-1|-|TRBJ2-1|once
TGCGCCAGCAGCTTGGAACTTGGCTACAATGAGCAGTTCTTC
CASSLELGYNEQFF
>TRBV29-1|TRBD1|TRBJ2-7|once
TGCAGCGTTGAATGGGAGGACAGGGGCGTCCACGAGCAGTACTTC
CSVEWEDRGVHEQYF
>TRBV2|-|TRBJ2-2|-
TGTGCCAGCCGGGGAAGGGAGCTGTTTTTT
CASRGRELFF
>TRBV4-1|-|TRBJ2-2|-
TGCGCCAGCAGCCACATTCTGAGGACGAACACCGGGGAGCTGTTTTTT
CASSHILRTNTGELFF
>TRBV9|-|TRBJ2-7|-
TGTGCCAGCAGCGTAGCCGCAGCGTCTGGCAACGAGCAGTACTTC
CASSVAAASGNEQYF
>TRBV6-6|TRBD2|TRBJ2-1|-
TGTGCCGTTAAGGGACTATCTTACAATGAGCAGTTCTTC
CAVKGLSYNEQFF
>TRBV10-2|TRBD2|TRBJ2-3|-
TGCGCCACTCGGGGGGCAGATACGCAGTATTTT
CATRGADTQYF
>TRBV29-1|-|TRBJ2-1|once
TGCAGCGCCCTGTGGCAGAATGAGCAGTTCTTC
CSALWQNEQFF
>TRBV4-1|TRBD1|TRBJ1-6|-
TGCGCCAGCAGCACAGGGGGGGGTTCACCCCTCCACTTT
CASSTGGGSPLHF
>TRBV28|-|TRBJ1-5|-
TGTGCCAGCGGGTTTCAGGGGAGCAATCAGCCCCAGCATTTT
CASGFQGSNQPQHF
>TRBV7-2|TRBD1|TRBJ2-7|-
TGTGCCAGCAGCTTCCCCGGGACAGGGGATCCCTACGAGCAGTACTTC
CASSFPGTGDPYEQYF
>TRBV29-1|TRBD2|TRBJ2-1|-
TGCAGCGTGTCGGGACTAGCGGCCCCTAGCTCCTACAATGAGCAGTTCTTC
CSVSGLAAPSSYNEQFF
>TRBV14|-|TRBJ2-1|once
TGTGCCAGCAGCCAACTCCCCCTCAATGAGCAGTTCTTC
CASSQLPLNEQFF
>TRBV2|-|TRBJ2-7|-
TGTGCCAGCAGTGATGGCAGTAACCTCTACGAGCAGTACTTC
CASSDGSNLYEQYF
>TRBV27|-|TRBJ1-2|-
TGTGCCAGCAGTTTACTCGGCCCCATGGGGGTATATGGCTACACCTTC
CASSLLGPMGVYGYTF
>TRBV6-5|-|TRBJ1-3|-
TGTGCCGTCCGTCAGGGGAACACCATATATTTT
CAVRQGNTIYF
>TRBV7-8|TRBD1|TRBJ1-1|-
TGTGCCAGCAGCTCGGACAGGGCAGGGACTGAAGCTTTCTTT
CASSSDRAGTEAFF
>TRBV27|-|TRBJ1-2|-
TGTGCCAGCAGTTACGGGCAGGGCTATGGCTACACCTTC
CASSYGQGYGYTF
>TRBV5-4|-|TRBJ2-7|once
TGTGCCAGCAGTTCGATTCCGGGACGTACAGCCTCGGGGGAGCAGTACTTC
CASSSIPGRTASGEQYF
>TRBV5-1|TRBD1|TRBJ2-3|-
TGCGCCAGCAGCTTGGCAACAGGGGGCAGCTTCACAGATACGCAGTATTTT
CASSLATGGSFTDTQYF
>TRBV5-6|TRBD1|TRBJ2-1|-
TGTGCCAGCAGCCGGGACAGGGGGCTTCTTGGGGAGCAGTTCTTC
CASSRDRGLLGEQFF
>TRBV7-9|-|TRBJ2-4|-
TGTGCCAGCAGCCTCTGGCGCCTTCCCCGCGTCAAAAACATTCAGTACTTC
CASSLWRLPRVKNIQYF
>TRBV27|-|TRBJ2-7|once
TGTGCCACGACCGGGACTTCCTACGAGCAGTACTTC
CATTGTSYEQYF